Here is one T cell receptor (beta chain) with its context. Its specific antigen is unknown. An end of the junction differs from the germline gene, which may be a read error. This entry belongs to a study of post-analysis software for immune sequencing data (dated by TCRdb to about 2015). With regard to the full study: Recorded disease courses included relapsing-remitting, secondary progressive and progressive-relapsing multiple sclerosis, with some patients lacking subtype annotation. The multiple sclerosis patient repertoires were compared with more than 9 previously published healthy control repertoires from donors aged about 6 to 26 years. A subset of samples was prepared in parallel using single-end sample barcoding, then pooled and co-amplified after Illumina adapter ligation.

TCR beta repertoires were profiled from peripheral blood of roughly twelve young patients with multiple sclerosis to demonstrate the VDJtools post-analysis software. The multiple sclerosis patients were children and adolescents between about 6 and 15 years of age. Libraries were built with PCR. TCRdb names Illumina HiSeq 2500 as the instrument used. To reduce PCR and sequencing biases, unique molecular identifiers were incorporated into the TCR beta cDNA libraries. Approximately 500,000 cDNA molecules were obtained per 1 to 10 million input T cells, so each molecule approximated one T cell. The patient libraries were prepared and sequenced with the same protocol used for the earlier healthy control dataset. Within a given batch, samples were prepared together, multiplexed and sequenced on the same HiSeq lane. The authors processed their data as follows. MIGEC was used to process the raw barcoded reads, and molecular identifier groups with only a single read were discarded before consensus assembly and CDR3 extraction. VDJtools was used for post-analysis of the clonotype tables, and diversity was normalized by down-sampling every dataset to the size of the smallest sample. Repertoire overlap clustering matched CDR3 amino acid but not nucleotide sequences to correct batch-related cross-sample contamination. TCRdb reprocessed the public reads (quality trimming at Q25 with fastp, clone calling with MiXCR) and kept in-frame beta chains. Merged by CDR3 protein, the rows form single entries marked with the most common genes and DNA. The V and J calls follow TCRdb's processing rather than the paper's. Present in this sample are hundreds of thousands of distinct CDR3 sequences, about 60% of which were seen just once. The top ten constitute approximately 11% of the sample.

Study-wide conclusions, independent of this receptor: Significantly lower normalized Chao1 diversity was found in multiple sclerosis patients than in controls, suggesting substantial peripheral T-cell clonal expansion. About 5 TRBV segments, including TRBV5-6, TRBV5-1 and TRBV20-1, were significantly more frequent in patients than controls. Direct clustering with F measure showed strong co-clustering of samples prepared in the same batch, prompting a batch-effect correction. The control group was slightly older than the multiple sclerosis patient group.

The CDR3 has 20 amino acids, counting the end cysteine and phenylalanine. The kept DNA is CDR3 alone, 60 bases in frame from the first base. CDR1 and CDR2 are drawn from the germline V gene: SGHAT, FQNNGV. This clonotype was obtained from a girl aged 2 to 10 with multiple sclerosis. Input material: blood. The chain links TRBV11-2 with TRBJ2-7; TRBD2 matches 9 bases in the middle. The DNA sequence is TGTGCCAGCAGCACCGTGACTAGCGGAGGATTTGGGTTAGGGTCCTACGGGCAGTACTTC. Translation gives CASSTVTSGGFGLGSYGQYF.